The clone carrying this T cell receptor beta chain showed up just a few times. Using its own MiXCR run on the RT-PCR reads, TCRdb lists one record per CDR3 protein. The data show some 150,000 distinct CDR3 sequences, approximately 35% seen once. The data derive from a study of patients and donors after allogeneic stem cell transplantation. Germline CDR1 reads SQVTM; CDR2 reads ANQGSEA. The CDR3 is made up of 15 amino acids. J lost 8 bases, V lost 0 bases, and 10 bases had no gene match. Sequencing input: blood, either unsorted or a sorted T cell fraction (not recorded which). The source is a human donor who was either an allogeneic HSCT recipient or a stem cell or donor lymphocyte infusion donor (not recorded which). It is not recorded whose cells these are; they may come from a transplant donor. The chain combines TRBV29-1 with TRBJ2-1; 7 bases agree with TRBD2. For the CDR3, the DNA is TGCAGCGTTGAAGATCGGGTTAGGGGAGGGGATGAGCAGTTCTTC. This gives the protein CSVEDRVRGGDEQFF.